Given below is one T cell receptor (beta chain) in context. The table lists this clone with a count of one. What this receptor recognizes is not known. No per-base quality is available; no much larger clone lies one base away. The sample comes from a study of cytotoxic CD8 clonotypes in ibrutinib-treated CLL (dated by TCRdb to the early 2020s). Looking at the study overall: In this cohort, approximately 15 patients were treatment-naive and under 13 were relapsed/refractory, while about 18 had unmutated IGHV. Partial responses were observed in 24 patients and complete responses in 2; after a median follow-up of about 69 months, remission was maintained in approximately 15 patients and progression was observed in roughly twelve. Response samples were taken after a median of 12 months on treatment, ranging from about 6 to 40 months. On average, each sample had roughly 230,000 productive templates and more than 75,000 productive rearrangements. Longitudinal samples were available for about 30% of the roughly 90 trial participants. Cryopreserved peripheral blood mononuclear cells were obtained prior to treatment, at the time of response, and at either disease progression or sustained remission. Patients were still on ibrutinib when every remission and progressive disease sample was collected. Study-level results and caveats: An increase in clonality was observed at ibrutinib response, with clonality remaining stable during sustained remission and falling back toward baseline at progression. Public clonotypes were rare and either contracted or stayed stable during treatment, and the rise in clonality at ibrutinib response reflected the expansion of private clonotypes. Sustained-remission and progressing patients did not have matched sampling times, and lymph node repertoires were not examined. Baseline clonality exceeded that of age-matched healthy donors and correlated strongly with circulating CD8+ T-cell counts.

A MiSeq instrument was used for deep resolution sequencing, which targeted depths ranging from 1 in 1 million up to 1 in 200,000 T cells, with coverage averaging 10x for each clonotype. The immunoSEQ hsTCRB Kit was used to generate TCR beta libraries. In the source study's methods: Data were analyzed with ImmunoSEQ Data Assistant and ImmunoSEQ Analyzer, with V, D and J genes assigned per IMGT definitions. Clonality was computed as one minus normalized Shannon entropy of productive rearrangement frequencies, ranging from 0 to 1. Only overrepresented clonotypes making up at least 0.05% of the repertoire of each patient were included in the public clonotype analysis. Repertoires from around 13 age-matched healthy donors in immuneACCESS were used as clonality controls. This immuneACCESS table, as held by TCRdb, lists in-frame sequences with V and J called but not all clones. Of the missing ones, under half trace to an unresolved V gene in checked studies; the others have no known cause. That table furnishes V, J and clone size, whereas the DNA furnished D and trimming. Recorded for this sample are about 300,000 clones; roughly four fifths of them occurred a single time. In total, the top ten clones hold about 5% of the sample.

Read against the paper, the sample's time point label means: progressive disease on ibrutinib. For TCR beta library preparation, approximately 2 micrograms of genomic DNA were isolated from cryopreserved PBMCs. Longitudinal blood samples from CLL patients receiving ibrutinib monotherapy were subjected to high-throughput TCR beta sequencing. The patients took part in an open-label, single-center phase 2 trial of ibrutinib monotherapy. The CDR3 has 13 amino acids, counting the end cysteine and phenylalanine. CDR3 DNA only is kept here, 39 bases in frame from base 1. V was cut back by 0 bases and J by 5 bases, leaving a gap of 8 bases between them. CDR1 and CDR2, looked up from the germline V gene, are SGHRS and YFSETQ.

The sample in question was PBMCs, obtained at disease progression, from a patient treated with ibrutinib. The chain joins TRBV5-1 to TRBJ2-5; the D gene lacks a confident call. The sequence was collected from a human donor with chronic lymphocytic leukemia. The CDR3 region: CASSLEGMETQYF. The DNA sequence follows: TGCGCCAGCAGCTTGGAAGGGATGGAGACCCAGTACTTC. The entire variable domain, with the stretches around the CDR3 drawn from the reference TRBV5-1 and TRBJ2-5 proteins, is KAGVTQTPRYLIKTRGQQVTLSCSPISGHRSVSWYQQTPGQGLQFLFEYFSETQRNKGNFPGRFSGRQFSNSRSEMNVSTLELGDSALYLCASSLEGMETQYFGPGTRLLVL.